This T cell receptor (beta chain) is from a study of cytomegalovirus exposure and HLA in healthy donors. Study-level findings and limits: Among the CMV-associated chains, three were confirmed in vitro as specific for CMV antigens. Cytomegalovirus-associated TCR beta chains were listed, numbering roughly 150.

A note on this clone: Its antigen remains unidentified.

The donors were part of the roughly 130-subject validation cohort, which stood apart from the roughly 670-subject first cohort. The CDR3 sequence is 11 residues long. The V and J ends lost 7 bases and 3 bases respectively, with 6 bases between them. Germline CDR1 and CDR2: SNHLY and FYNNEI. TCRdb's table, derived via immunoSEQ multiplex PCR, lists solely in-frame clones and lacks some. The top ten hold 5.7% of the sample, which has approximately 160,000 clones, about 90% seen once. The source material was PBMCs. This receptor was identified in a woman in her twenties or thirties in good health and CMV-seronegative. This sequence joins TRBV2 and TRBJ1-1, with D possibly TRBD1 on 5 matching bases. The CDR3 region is CASMGDTEAFF. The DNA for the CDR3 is TGTGCCAGCATGGGGGACACTGAAGCTTTCTTT.